This T cell receptor (beta chain) was captured by sequencing in a study of blood T cell repertoires in COVID-19. The CDR3 runs to 14 residues. Germline CDR1 is LGHDT and CDR2 is YNNKEL (reference sequence). After removal of 4 bases from V and 2 bases from J, the junction contained 1 base not matched to a gene. The authors' processing: Amplification of reference gene primers was used by the study to estimate nucleated cell counts. Clones were sequenced by immunoSEQ multiplex PCR, and TCRdb holds only the in-frame ones, with some missing. For V, J and clone size, that table is used; D and trimming come from the DNA. The sample has 140,000 to 150,000 clones, roughly 89% seen once.

This rearrangement joins TRBV3-1 (or the pseudogene TRBV3-2) to TRBJ2-7; 11 positions agree with TRBD2. This TCR came from a woman in her forties or fifties with active or convalescent COVID-19. The specimen sequenced was peripheral blood. In nucleotides, the CDR3 is TGTGCCAGCAGCCCGACTAGCGGGGCCTACGAGCAGTACTTC. It yields the protein CASSPTSGAYEQYF.